A single sample gave rise to the 7 T cell receptor beta chains below, sequenced in a study of patients and donors after allogeneic stem cell transplantation. A single record per CDR3 protein comes from TCRdb applying MiXCR to the RT-PCR reads. The sample yields over 200,000 distinct CDR3 sequences, around 40% seen once. The sample comprised blood, either unsorted or a sorted T cell fraction (not recorded which). The source is a human donor who was either an allogeneic HSCT recipient or a stem cell or donor lymphocyte infusion donor (not recorded which). It is not recorded whose cells these are; they may come from a transplant donor.

This clonotype was picked up a small number of times. V is TRBV12-3 or TRBV12-4 and J is TRBJ1-6; D unresolved. This CDR3 is 13 amino acids long. The V end was cut by 3 bases, the J end by 8 bases, with 8 bases between. CDR3 sequence reads: CASSFRQYSPLHF. The CDR3 coding sequence is TGTGCCAGCAGTTTTCGCCAGTATTCACCCCTCCACTTT.

Only a few counts were recorded for this clonotype. The V call is TRBV2, the J call TRBJ1-4; no reliable D call. The CDR3 extends over 14 amino acids. CDR1 is SNHLY, CDR2 FYNNEI, per germline. The V end was cut by 6 bases, the J end by 4 bases, with 12 bases between. The CDR3 region has the DNA TGTGCCAGCAGCCCCGGACTGATTAATGAAAAACTGTTTTTT. Translating gives CASSPGLINEKLFF.

The chain is built from TRBV7-8 and TRBJ2-1, with 8 bases fitting TRBD2. The V gene end was trimmed by 2 bases and the J gene end by 3 bases; junction bases not matched to a gene: 6. Per germline, CDR1 SGHVS and CDR2 FQNEAQ. The CDR3 length is 16 residues. The CDR3 spells CASSLPASGFYNEQFF. The CDR3 region has the DNA TGTGCCAGCAGCTTACCGGCTAGCGGGTTCTACAATGAGCAGTTCTTC.

This clonotype was counted between two and nine times. The chain has TRBV6-2 or TRBV6-3 and TRBJ1-1, with TRBD1 matching 7 bases. Per the germline V gene, CDR1 is MNHEY and CDR2 is SVGEGT. The CDR3 runs to 15 residues. Trimming at V came to 5 bases and at J to 4 bases, leaving 10 bases not matched to a gene. The CDR3 nucleotides read TGTGCCAGCAGTCCGGACAGGTTGGCGGGCACTGAAGCTTTCTTT. It is translated as CASSPDRLAGTEAFF.

The V call is TRBV9, the J call TRBJ2-7; 9 positions match TRBD2. This CDR3 region has 15 residues. From germline, CDR1 is SGDLS and CDR2 YYNGEE. V lost 4 bases, J lost 0 bases, and 5 bases stayed unmatched. CDR3 bases: TGTGCCAGCAGCTTAACTAGCGGGTTCTCCTACGAGCAGTACTTC. Protein product: CASSLTSGFSYEQYF.

This chain connects TRBV15 to TRBJ2-4; TRBD2 agrees at 7 bases. V lost 0 bases and J lost 0; bases outside the gene matches: 5. The CDR3 extends over 17 amino acids. Germline loops: CDR1 LNHNV, CDR2 YYDKDF (reference sequence). The CDR3 region is CATSREGGGVAKNIQYF. For the CDR3, the DNA is TGTGCCACCAGCAGAGAGGGCGGGGGTGTAGCCAAAAACATTCAGTACTTC. Together with reference TRBV15 and TRBJ2-4, the CDR3 gives the full variable domain: DAMVIQNPRYQVTQFGKPVTLSCSQTLNHNVMYWYQQKSSQAPKLLFHYYDKDFNNEADTPDNFQSRRPNTSFCFLDIRSPGLGDTAMYLCATSREGGGVAKNIQYFGAGTRLSVL.

The chain joins TRBV6-5 to TRBJ2-4; tentatively, D is TRBD1 (5 bases). CDR1 is MNHEY and CDR2 is SVGAGI in the germline V gene. The CDR3 extends over 15 amino acids. Trimming cost V 6 bases and J 2 bases, with 14 bases left between them. The CDR3, as DNA: TGTGCCAGCAGCCATCATTCAGGGACCAAAAACATTCAGTACTTC. Its translation is CASSHHSGTKNIQYF.